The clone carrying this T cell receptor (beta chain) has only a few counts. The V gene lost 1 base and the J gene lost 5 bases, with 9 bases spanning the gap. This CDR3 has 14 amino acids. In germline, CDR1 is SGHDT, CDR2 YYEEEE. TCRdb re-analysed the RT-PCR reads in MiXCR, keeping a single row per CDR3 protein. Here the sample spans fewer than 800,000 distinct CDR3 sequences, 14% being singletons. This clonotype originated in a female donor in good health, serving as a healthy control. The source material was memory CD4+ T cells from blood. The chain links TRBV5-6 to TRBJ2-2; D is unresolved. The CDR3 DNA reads TGTGCCAGCAGCTTGCCCCGGCGGACCGGGGAGCTGTTTTTT. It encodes CASSLPRRTGELFF.